This T cell receptor beta chain was found in a study of identical twins. This clonotype turned up a few times. No antigen is known for it. CDR1 and CDR2 from the germline V gene are LGHDT and YNNKEL (reference sequence). V was shortened by 5 bases and J by 4 bases, with 15 bases between the two germline ends. The CDR3 extends over 14 amino acids. TCRdb analysed the 5' RACE reads with MiXCR anew, one entry per CDR3 protein. Of roughly 200,000 distinct CDR3 sequences listed, about 15% are singletons. Broader study findings: While abundant cord blood beta clonotypes carried fewer insertions, memory repertoires showed no such pattern. The presence of invariant MAIT and iNKT cells could partly confound analyses of zero-insertion sequences.

These same data were also listed under a study on T cells expressing NK-cell markers. According to that study: Dominant NKG2C+ clonotypes were found to form roughly 1.0-7.5% of CD8+ T cells in several donors. Topping the CD3+CD56-NKG2C+ fraction as well were these clonotypes, in a few donors.

The V call is TRBV3-1, the J call TRBJ2-7; D is perhaps TRBD1 or TRBD2 (5 bases each). This receptor was obtained from a woman aged 18-35 years in good health. Sequencing was done on a sample of CD8+ T cells sorted from blood. CDR3 nucleotides: TGTGCCAGCAGCTCCCGGGACCACGAGTACGAGCAGTACTTC. Encoded protein: CASSSRDHEYEQYF.